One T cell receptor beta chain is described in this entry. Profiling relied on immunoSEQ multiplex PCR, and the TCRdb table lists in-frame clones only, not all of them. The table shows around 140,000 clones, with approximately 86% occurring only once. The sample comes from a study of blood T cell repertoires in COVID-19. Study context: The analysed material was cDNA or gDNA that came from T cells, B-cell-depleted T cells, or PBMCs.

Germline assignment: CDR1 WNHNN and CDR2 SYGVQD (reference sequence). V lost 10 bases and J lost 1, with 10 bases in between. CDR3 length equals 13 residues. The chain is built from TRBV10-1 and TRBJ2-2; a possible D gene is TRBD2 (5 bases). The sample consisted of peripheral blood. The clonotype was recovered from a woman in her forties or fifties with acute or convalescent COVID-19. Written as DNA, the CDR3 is TGCGCCACCTCCCGGGGGAACACCGGGGAGCTGTTTTTT. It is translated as CATSRGNTGELFF.